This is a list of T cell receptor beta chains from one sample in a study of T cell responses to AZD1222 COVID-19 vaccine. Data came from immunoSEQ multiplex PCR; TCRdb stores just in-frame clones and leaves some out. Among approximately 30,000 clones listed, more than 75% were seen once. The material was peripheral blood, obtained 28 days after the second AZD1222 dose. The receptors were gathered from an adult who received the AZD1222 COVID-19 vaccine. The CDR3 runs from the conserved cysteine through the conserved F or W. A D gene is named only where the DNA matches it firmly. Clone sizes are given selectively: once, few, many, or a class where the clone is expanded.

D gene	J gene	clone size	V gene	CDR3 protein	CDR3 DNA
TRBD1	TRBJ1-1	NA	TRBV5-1	CASGTGGEAFF	TGCGCCAGCGGGACAGGGGGTGAAGCTTTCTTT
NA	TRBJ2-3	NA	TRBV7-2	CASSWGTGTDTQYF	TGTGCCAGCAGCTGGGGGACTGGCACAGATACGCAGTATTTT
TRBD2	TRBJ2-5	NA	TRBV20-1	CSASWSSGGAETQYF	TGCAGTGCTAGTTGGAGTAGCGGGGGGGCGGAGACCCAGTACTTC
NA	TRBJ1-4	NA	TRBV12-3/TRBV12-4	CASSQEGEKLFF	TGTGCCAGCAGCCAAGAGGGGGAAAAACTGTTTTTT
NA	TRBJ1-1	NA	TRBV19	CASRKLGGNTEAFF	TGTGCCAGTAGAAAGTTAGGGGGAAACACTGAAGCTTTCTTT
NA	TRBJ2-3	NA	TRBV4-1	CASSQEGRDYTQYF	TGCGCCAGCAGCCAAGAGGGCAGGGATTATACGCAGTATTTT
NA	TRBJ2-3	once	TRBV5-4	CASSLAGTWQDTQYF	TGTGCCAGCAGCTTGGCCGGGACCTGGCAAGATACGCAGTATTTT
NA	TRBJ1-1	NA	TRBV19	CASSIVRGNTEAFF	TGTGCCAGTAGTATAGTTCGGGGTAACACTGAAGCTTTCTTT
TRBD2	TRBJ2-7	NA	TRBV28	CASIPRTSGISYEQYF	TGTGCCAGCATCCCTCGGACTAGCGGGATTAGTTACGAGCAGTACTTC
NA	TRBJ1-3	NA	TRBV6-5	CASSRGDSGNTIYF	TGTGCCAGTTCCAGGGGAGACTCTGGAAACACCATATATTTT
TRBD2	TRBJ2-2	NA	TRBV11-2	CANQERELTGELFF	TGTGCCAATCAAGAGCGGGAGCTCACCGGGGAGCTGTTTTTT
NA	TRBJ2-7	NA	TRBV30	CAWSTGSYEQYF	TGTGCCTGGAGTACGGGCTCCTACGAGCAGTACTTC
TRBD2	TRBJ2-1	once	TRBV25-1	CASRQRGAPNEQFF	TGTGCCAGCAGACAGCGGGGGGCCCCCAATGAGCAGTTCTTC
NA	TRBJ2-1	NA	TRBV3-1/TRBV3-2	CASSRGLEEQFF	TGTGCCAGCAGCCGGGGTTTGGAAGAGCAGTTCTTC
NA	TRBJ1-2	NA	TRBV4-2	CASSQDREARYGYTF	TGTGCCAGCAGCCAAGACAGGGAGGCCCGGTATGGCTACACCTTC
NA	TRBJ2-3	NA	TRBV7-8	CASSTGASTDTQYF	TGTGCCAGCAGTACGGGGGCTAGCACAGATACGCAGTATTTT
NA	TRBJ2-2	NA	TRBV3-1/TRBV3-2	CASSQGPISRYTGELFF	TGTGCCAGCAGCCAGGGGCCCATATCGCGGTACACCGGGGAGCTGTTTTTT
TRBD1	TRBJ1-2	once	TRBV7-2	CASSLTAPDRSRYGYTF	TGTGCCAGCAGCTTAACCGCCCCGGACAGGAGCCGCTATGGCTACACCTTC
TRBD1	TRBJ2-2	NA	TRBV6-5	CASSVSGGNTGELFF	TGTGCCAGCAGCGTTTCAGGGGGAAACACCGGGGAGCTGTTTTTT
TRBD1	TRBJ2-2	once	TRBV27	CASSHLRPGQGLNTGELFF	TGTGCCAGCAGTCACCTAAGACCGGGACAGGGCTTGAACACCGGGGAGCTGTTTTTT
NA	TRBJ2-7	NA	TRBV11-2	CASTIPGASTYEQYF	TGTGCCAGCACTATCCCGGGGGCCTCAACCTACGAGCAGTACTTC
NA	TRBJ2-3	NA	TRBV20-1	CSVRRSDTQYF	TGCAGTGTAAGGAGATCAGATACGCAGTATTTT
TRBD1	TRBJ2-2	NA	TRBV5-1	CASSLSIVGQGGTGELFF	TGCGCCAGCAGCTTGTCGATCGTGGGACAGGGAGGCACCGGGGAGCTGTTTTTT
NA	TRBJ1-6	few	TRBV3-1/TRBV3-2	CASSQGAGNNSPLHF	TGTGCCAGCAGCCAAGGTGCGGGGAATAATTCACCCCTCCACTTT
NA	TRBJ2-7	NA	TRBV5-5	CASSPRTKTYEQYF	TGTGCCAGCAGCCCCAGGACAAAGACCTACGAGCAGTACTTC
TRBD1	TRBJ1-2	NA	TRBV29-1	CSVEGPGGLNYGYTF	TGCAGCGTTGAAGGGCCAGGGGGCCTGAACTATGGCTACACCTTC
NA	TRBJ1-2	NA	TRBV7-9	CASSLEIGGLYGYTF	TGTGCCAGCAGCTTAGAAATAGGTGGCCTCTATGGCTACACCTTC